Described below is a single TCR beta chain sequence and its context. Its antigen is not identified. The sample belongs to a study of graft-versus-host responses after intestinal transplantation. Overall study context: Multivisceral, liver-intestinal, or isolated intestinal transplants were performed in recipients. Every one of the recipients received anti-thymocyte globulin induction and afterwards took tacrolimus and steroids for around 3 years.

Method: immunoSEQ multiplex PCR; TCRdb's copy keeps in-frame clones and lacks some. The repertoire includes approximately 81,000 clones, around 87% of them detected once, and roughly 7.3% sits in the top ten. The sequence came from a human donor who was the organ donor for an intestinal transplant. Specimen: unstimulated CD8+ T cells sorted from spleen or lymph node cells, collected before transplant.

CDR3 in DNA: TGTGCCAGCAGCGTAGCTACATCGGGAAAGTACTATGGCTACACCTTC. Its protein is CASSVATSGKYYGYTF. The chain links TRBV9 to TRBJ1-2; D remains unclear. V lost 0 bases and J lost 3, with 15 bases in between. The CDR3 sequence is 16 residues long. Germline CDR1 SGDLS, CDR2 YYNGEE.